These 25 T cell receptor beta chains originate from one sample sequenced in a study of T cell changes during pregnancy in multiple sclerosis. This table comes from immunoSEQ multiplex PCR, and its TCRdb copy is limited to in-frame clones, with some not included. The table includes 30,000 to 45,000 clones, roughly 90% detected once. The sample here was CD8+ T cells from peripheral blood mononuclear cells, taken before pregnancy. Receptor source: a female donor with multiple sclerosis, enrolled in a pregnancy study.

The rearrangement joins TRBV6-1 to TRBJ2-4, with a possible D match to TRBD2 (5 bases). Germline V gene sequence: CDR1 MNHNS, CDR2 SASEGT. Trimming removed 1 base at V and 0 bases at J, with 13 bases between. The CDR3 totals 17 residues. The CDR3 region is CASSEGGATLAKNIQYF. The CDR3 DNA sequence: TGTGCCAGCAGTGAAGGGGGAGCAACGCTAGCCAAAAACATTCAGTACTTC.

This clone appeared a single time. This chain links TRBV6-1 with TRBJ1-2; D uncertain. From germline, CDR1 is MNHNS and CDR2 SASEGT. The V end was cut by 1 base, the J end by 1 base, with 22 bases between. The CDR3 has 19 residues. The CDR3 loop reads CASSEEPRRPAFGNYGYTF. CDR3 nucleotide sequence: TGTGCCAGCAGTGAAGAACCCAGGAGGCCCGCTTTCGGTAACTATGGCTACACCTTC.

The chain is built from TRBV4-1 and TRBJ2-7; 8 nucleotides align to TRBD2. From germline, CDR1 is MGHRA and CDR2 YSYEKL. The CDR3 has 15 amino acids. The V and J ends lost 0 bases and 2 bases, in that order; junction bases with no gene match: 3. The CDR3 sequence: CASSQELAATYEQYF. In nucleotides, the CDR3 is TGCGCCAGCAGCCAAGAACTAGCGGCTACCTACGAGCAGTACTTC.

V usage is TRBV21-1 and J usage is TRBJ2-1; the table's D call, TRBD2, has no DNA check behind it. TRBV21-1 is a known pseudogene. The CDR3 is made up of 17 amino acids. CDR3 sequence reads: CASSKGDCLQCYNEQFF. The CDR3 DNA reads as TGTGCCAGCAGCAAAGGAGACTGCCTCCAGTGTTACAATGAGCAGTTCTTC.

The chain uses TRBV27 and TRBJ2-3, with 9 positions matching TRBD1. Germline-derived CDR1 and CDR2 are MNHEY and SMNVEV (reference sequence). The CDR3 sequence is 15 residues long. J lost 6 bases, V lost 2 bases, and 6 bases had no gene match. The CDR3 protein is CASSLRDRVEDTQYF. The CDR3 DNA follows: TGTGCCAGCAGTTTAAGGGACAGGGTAGAGGATACGCAGTATTTT.

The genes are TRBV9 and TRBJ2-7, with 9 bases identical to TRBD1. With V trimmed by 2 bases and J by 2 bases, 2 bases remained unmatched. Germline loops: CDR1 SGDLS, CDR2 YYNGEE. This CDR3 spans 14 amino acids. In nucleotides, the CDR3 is TGTGCCAGCAGCGTCACAGGGGGCACCTACGAGCAGTACTTC. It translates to CASSVTGGTYEQYF.

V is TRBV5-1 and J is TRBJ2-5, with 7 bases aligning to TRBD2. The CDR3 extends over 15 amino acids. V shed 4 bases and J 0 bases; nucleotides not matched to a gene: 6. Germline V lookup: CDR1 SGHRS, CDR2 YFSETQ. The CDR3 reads CASSGALANQETQYF. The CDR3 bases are TGCGCCAGCAGCGGGGCACTAGCGAACCAAGAGACCCAGTACTTC.

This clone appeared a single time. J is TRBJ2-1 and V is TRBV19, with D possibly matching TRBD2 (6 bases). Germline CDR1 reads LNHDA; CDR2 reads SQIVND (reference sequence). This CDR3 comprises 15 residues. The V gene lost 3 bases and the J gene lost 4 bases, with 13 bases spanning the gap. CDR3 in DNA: TGTGCCAGTAGTATTGCGGGGACGATGTACAATGAGCAGTTCTTC. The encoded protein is CASSIAGTMYNEQFF.

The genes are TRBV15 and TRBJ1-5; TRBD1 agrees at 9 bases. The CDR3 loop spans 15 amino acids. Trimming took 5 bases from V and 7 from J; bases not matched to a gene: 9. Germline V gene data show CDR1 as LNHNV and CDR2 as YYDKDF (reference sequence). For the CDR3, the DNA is TGTGCCACCAGCTCCTGGACAGGGGAAAAGCAGCCCCAGCATTTT. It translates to CATSSWTGEKQPQHF. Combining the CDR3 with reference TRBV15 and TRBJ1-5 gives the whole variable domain DAMVIQNPRYQVTQFGKPVTLSCSQTLNHNVMYWYQQKSSQAPKLLFHYYDKDFNNEADTPDNFQSRRPNTSFCFLDIRSPGLGDTAMYLCATSSWTGEKQPQHFGDGTRLSIL.

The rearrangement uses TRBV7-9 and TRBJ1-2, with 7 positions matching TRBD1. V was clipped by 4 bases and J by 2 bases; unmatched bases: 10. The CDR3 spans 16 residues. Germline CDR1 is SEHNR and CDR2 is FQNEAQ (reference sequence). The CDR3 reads CASSSRTGGANYGYTF. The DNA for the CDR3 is TGTGCCAGCAGCTCAAGGACAGGAGGGGCCAACTATGGCTACACCTTC. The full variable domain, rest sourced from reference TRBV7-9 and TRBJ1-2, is DTGVSQNPRHKITKRGQNVTFRCDPISEHNRLYWYRQTLGQGPEFLTYFQNEAQLEKSRLLSDRFSAERPKGSFSTLEIQRTEQGDSAMYLCASSSRTGGANYGYTFGSGTRLTVV.

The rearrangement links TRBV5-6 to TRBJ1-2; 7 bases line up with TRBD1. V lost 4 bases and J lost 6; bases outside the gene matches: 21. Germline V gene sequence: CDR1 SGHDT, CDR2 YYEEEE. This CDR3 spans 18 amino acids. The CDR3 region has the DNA TGTGCCAGCAGCCCCCGGGGCGGGACAGAGGGGACGGGGAATGGCTACACCTTC. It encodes CASSPRGGTEGTGNGYTF.

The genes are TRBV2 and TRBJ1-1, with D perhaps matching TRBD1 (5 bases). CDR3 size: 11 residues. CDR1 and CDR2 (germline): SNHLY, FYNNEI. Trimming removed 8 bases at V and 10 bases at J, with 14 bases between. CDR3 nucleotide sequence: TGTGCCAGCCTCGGAAGTCAGGGAGCTTTCTTT. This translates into CASLGSQGAFF.

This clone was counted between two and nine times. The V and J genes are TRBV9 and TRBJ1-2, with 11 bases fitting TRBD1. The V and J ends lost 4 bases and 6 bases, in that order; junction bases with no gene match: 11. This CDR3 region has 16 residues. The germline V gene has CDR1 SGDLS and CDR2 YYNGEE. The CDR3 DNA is TGTGCCAGCAGCAAGCGACGGACAGGGGGCGAGGATGGCTACACCTTC. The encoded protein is CASSKRRTGGEDGYTF.

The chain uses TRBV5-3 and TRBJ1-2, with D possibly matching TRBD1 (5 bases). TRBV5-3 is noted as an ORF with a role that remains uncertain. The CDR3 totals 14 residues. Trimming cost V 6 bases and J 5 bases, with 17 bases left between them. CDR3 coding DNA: TGTGCCAGAATCGTACCCGGACATAAGTATGGCTACACCTTC. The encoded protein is CARIVPGHKYGYTF.

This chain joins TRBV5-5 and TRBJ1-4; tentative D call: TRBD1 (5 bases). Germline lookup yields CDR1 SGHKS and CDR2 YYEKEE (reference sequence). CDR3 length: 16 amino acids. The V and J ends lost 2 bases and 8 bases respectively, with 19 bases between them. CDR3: CASSFSGTNSGEKLFF. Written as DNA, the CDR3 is TGTGCCAGCAGCTTCTCCGGGACTAACTCTGGGGAAAAACTGTTTTTT.

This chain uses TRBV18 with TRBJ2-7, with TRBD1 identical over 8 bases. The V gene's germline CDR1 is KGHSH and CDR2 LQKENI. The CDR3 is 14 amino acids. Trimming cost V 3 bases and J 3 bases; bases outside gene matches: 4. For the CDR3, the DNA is TGTGCCAGCTCACCGGGGGACAGGTTCTACGAGCAGTACTTC. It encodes CASSPGDRFYEQYF.

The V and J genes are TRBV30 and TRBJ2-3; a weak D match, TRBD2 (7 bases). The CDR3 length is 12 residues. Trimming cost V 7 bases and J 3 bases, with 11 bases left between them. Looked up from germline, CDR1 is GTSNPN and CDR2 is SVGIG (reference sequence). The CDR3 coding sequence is TGTGCCTTGGGGGGGCCGACAGATACGCAGTATTTT. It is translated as CALGGPTDTQYF.

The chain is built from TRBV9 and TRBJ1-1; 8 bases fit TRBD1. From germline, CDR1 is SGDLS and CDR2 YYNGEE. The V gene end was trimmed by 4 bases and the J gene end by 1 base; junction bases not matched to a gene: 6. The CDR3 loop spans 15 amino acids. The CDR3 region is CASSPPQGANTEAFF. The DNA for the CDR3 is TGTGCCAGCAGCCCCCCGCAGGGGGCGAACACTGAAGCTTTCTTT.

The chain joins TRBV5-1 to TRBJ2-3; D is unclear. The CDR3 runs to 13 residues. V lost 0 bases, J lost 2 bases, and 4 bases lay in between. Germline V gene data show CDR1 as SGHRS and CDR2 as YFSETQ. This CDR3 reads CASSLELTDTQYF. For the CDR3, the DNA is TGCGCCAGCAGCTTGGAGCTCACAGATACGCAGTATTTT.

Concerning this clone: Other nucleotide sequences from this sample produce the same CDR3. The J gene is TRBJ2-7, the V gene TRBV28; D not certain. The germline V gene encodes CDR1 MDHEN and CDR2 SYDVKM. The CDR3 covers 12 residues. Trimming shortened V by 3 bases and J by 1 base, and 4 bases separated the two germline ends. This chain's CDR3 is CASSFSSYEQYF. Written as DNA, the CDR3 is TGTGCCAGCAGTTTTTCTTCCTACGAGCAGTACTTC.

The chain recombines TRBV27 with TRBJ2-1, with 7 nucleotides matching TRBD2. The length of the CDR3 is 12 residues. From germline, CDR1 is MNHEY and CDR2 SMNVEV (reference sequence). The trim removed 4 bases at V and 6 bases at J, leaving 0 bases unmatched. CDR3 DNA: TGTGCCAGCAGTTGGGGGGGCAATGAGCAGTTCTTC. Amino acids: CASSWGGNEQFF.

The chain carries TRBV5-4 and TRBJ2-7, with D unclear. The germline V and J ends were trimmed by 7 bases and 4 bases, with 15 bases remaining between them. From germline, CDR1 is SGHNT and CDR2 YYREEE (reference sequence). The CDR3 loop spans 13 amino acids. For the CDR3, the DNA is TGTGCCAGCGCTGTCTCCGAAGCTTACGAGCAGTACTTC. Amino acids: CASAVSEAYEQYF.

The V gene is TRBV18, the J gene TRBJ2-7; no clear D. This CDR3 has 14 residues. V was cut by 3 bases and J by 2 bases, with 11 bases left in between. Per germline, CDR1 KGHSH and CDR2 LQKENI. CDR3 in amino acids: CASSPFSSTYEQYF. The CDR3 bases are TGTGCCAGCTCACCCTTTAGCTCGACCTACGAGCAGTACTTC.

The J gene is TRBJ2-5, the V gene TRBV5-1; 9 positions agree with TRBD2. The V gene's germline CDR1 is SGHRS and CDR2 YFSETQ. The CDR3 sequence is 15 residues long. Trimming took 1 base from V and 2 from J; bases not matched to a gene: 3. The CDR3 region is CASSLSLAGQETQYF. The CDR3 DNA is TGCGCCAGCAGCTTGTCTCTAGCGGGGCAAGAGACCCAGTACTTC.

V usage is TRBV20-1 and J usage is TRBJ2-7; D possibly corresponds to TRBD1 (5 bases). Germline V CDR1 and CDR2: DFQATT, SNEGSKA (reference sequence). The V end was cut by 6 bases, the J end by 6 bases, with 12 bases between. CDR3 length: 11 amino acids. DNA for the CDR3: TGCAGTGCCTCGACAGATGTCGAGCAGTACTTC. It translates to CSASTDVEQYF.